This section outlines one TCR beta chain sequence together with its context. Germline values: CDR1 DFQATT, CDR2 SNEGSKA (reference sequence). The CDR3 length is 15 residues. Trimming removed 3 bases from V and 2 bases from J, with 15 bases in between. This entry comes from a study of blood T cell repertoires in COVID-19. Study overall: Sites in the United States, Italy and Spain provided acute and convalescent COVID-19 samples.

Enrolled during active infection, Seattle patients were then followed longitudinally. Clones were sequenced by immunoSEQ multiplex PCR, and TCRdb holds only the in-frame ones, with some missing. The sample carries more than 150,000 clones, roughly 80% recorded once. Sample: peripheral blood. This clonotype originated in an elderly woman with COVID-19, enrolled during active disease. The genes are TRBV20-1 and TRBJ2-3; D ambiguous. The CDR3 DNA reads TGCAGTGCTAGTCCTGCGCTTCCCATCACAGATACGCAGTATTTT. Translating gives CSASPALPITDTQYF.